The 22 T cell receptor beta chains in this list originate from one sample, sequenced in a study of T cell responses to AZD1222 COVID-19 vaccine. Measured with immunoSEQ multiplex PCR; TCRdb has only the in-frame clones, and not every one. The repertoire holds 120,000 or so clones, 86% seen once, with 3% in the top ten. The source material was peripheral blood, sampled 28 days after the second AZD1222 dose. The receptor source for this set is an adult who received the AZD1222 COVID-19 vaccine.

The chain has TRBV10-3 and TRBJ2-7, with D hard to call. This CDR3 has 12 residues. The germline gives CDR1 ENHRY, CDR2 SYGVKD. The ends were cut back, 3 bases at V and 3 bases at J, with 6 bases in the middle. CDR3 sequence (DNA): TGTGCCATCAGTGATTCCCACTACGAGCAGTACTTC. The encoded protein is CAISDSHYEQYF.

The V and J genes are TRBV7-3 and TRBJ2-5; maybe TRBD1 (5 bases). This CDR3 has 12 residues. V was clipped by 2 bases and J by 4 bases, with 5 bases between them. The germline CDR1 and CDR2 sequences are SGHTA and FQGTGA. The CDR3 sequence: CASSLDRETQYF. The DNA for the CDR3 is TGTGCCAGCAGCTTAGACAGAGAGACCCAGTACTTC.

The CDR3 loop is CASSPRRGGYTF. The CDR3 DNA reads TGTGCCAGTAGTCCTCGGAGAGGCGGCTACACCTTC. This chain connects TRBV19 to TRBJ1-2, with no clear D. The CDR3 extends over 12 amino acids. Per the germline V gene, CDR1 is LNHDA and CDR2 is SQIVND (reference sequence). Trimming cost V 5 bases and J 8 bases, with 12 bases left between them.

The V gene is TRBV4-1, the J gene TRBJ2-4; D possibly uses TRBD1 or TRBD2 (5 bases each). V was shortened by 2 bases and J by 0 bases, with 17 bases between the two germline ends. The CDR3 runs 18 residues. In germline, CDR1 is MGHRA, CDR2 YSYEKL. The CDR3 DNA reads TGCGCCAGCAGCCAACCGGGGCTGGAGCTATCAGCCAAAAACATTCAGTACTTC. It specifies CASSQPGLELSAKNIQYF.

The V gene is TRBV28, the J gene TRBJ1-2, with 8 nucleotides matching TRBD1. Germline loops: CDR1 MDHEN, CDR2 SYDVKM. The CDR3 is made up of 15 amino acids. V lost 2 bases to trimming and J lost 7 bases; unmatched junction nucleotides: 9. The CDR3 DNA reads TGTGCCAGCAGTTTAATAGGCAGGGGGCATGGTGGCTACACCTTC. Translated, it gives CASSLIGRGHGGYTF.

The CDR3 here is CATSRGGRGTTYSNQPQHF. For the CDR3, the DNA is TGTGCCACCAGCAGGGGAGGCAGGGGGACGACTTATAGCAATCAGCCCCAGCATTTT. The chain has TRBV15 and TRBJ1-5, with 7 positions matching TRBD1. CDR1 and CDR2 from the germline V gene are LNHNV and YYDKDF (reference sequence). The CDR3 consists of 19 residues. With 3 bases clipped from V and 0 bases from J, the junction kept 14 bases outside the gene matches.

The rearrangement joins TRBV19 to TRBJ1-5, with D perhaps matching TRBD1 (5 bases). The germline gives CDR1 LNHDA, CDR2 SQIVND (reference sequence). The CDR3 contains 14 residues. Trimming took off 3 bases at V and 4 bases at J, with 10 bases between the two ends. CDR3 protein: CASSIAGRNQPQHF. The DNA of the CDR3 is TGTGCCAGTAGTATCGCAGGGAGGAATCAGCCCCAGCATTTT. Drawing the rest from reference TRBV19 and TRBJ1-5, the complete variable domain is DGGITQSPKYLFRKEGQNVTLSCEQNLNHDAMYWYRQDPGQGLRLIYYSQIVNDFQKGDIAEGYSVSREKKESFPLTVTSAQKNPTAFYLCASSIAGRNQPQHFGDGTRLSIL.

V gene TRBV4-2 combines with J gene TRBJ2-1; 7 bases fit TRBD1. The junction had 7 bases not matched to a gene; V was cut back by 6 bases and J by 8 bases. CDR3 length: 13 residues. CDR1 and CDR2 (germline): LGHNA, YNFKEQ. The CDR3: CASRETGADEQFF. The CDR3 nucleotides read TGTGCCAGCAGGGAAACAGGGGCGGATGAGCAGTTCTTC.

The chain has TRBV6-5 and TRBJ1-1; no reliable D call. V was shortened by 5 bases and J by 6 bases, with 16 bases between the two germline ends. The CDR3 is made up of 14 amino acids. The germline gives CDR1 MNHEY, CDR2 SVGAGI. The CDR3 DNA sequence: TGTGCCAGCAGTCAGCCTCGGTGGAAGGCTGAAGCTTTCTTT. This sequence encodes CASSQPRWKAEAFF.

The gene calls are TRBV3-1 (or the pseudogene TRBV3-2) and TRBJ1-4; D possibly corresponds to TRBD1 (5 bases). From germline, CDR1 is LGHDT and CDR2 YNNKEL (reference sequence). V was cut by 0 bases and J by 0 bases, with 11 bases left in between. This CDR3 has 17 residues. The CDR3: CASSQEGVIATNEKLFF. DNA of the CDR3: TGTGCCAGCAGCCAAGAAGGGGTTATTGCAACTAATGAAAAACTGTTTTTT.

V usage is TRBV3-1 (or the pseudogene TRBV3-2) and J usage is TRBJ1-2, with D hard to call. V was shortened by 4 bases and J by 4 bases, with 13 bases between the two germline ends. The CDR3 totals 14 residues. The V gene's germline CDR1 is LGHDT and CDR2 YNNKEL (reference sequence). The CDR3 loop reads CASSPRGNGYGYTF. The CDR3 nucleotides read TGTGCCAGCAGCCCGCGGGGTAATGGCTATGGCTACACCTTC.

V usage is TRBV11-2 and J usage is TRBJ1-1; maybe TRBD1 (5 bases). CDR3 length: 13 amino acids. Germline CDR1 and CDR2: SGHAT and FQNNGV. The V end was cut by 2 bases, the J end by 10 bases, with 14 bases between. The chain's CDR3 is CASSLTQGGVAFF. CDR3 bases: TGTGCCAGCAGCTTAACGCAGGGCGGTGTAGCTTTCTTT.

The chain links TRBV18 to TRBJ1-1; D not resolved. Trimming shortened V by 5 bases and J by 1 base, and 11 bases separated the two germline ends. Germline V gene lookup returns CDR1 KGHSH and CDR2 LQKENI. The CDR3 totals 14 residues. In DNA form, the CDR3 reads TGTGCCAGCTCAGCCGACGGGGAGAACACTGAAGCTTTCTTT. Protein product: CASSADGENTEAFF.

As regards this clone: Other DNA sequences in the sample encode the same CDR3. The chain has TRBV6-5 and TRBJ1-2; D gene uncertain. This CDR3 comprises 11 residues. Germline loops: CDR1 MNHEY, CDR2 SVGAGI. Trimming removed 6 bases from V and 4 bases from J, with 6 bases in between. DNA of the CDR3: TGTGCCAGCAGCCCGGGCTATGGCTACACCTTC. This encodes CASSPGYGYTF.

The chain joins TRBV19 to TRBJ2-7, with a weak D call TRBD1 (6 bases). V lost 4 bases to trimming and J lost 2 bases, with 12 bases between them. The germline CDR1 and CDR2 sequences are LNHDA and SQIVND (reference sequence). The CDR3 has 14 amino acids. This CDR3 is CASSSRQAPYEQYF. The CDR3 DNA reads TGTGCCAGTAGTAGCAGACAGGCCCCCTACGAGCAGTACTTC.

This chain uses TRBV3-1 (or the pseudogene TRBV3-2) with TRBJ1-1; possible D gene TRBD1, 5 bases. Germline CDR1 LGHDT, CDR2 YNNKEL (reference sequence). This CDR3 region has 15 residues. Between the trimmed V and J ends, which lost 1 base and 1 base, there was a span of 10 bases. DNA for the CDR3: TGTGCCAGCAGCCAAGGGGCTGGGACGAACACTGAAGCTTTCTTT. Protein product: CASSQGAGTNTEAFF.

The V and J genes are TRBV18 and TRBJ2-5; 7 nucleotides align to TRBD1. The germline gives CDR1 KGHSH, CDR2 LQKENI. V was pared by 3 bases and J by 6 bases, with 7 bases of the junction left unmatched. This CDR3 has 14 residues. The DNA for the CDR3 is TGTGCCAGCTCACCTGACAGGGCCGGGAAGACCCAGTACTTC. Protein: CASSPDRAGKTQYF.

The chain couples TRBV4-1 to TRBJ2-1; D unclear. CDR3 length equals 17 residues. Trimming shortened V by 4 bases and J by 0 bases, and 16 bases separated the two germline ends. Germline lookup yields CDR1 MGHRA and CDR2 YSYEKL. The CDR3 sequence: CASSPLVGQSSYNEQFF. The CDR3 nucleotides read TGCGCCAGCAGCCCCCTTGTCGGCCAGAGCTCCTACAATGAGCAGTTCTTC.

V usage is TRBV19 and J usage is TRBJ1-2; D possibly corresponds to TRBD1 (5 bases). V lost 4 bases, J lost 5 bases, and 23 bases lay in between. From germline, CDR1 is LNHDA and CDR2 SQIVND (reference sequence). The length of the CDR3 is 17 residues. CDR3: CASSSRRGADPIYGYTF. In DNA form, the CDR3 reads TGTGCCAGTAGTAGTCGACGAGGGGCGGACCCGATTTATGGCTACACCTTC.

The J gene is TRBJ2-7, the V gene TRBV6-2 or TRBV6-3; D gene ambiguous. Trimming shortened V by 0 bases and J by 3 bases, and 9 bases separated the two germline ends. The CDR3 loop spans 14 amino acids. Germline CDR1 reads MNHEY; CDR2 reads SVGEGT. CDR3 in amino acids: CASSYSGPSYEQYF. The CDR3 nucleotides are TGTGCCAGCAGTTACTCTGGGCCAAGCTACGAGCAGTACTTC.

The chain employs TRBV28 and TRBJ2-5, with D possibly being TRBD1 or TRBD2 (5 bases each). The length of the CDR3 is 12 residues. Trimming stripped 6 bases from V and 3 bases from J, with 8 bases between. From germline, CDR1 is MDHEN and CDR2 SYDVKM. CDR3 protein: CASSRGEETQYF. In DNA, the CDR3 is TGTGCCAGCAGCCGAGGGGAAGAGACCCAGTACTTC. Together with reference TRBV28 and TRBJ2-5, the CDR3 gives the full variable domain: DVKVTQSSRYLVKRTGEKVFLECVQDMDHENMFWYRQDPGLGLRLIYFSYDVKMKEKGDIPEGYSVSREKKERFSLILESASTNQTSMYLCASSRGEETQYFGPGTRLLVL.

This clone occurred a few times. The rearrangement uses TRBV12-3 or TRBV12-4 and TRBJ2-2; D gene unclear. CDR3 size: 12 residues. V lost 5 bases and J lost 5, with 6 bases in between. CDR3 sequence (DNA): TGTGCCAGCAGTAGACAAACCGGGGAGCTGTTTTTT. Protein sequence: CASSRQTGELFF.